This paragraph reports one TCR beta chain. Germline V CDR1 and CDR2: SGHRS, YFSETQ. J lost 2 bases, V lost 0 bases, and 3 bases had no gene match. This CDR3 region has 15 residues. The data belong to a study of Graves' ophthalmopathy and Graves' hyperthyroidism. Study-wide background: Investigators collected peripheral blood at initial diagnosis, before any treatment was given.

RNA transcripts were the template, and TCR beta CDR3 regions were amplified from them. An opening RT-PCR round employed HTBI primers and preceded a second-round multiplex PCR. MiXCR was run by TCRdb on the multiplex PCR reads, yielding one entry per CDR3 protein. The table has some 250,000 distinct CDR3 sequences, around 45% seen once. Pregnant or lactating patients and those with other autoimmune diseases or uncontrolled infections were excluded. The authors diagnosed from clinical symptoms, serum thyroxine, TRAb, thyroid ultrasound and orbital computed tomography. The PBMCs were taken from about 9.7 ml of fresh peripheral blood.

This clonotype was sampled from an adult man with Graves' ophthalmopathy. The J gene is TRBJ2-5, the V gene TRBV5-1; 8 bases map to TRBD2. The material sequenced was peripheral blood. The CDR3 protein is CASSLGTSQQETQYF. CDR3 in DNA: TGCGCCAGCAGCTTGGGGACTAGCCAACAAGAGACCCAGTACTTC.